The 25 T cell receptor beta chains listed next were all sequenced from one sample in a study of T cells in Graves' hyperthyroidism and ophthalmopathy. TCR beta CDR3 region amplification was performed from RNA transcripts. First-round RT-PCR targeting the TCR CDR3 was performed with the HTBI primer set. TCRdb fed the multiplex PCR reads into MiXCR, producing one record per CDR3 protein. The table lists over 150,000 distinct CDR3 sequences, around 17% of them singletons. Sequencing used blood. Receptors were obtained from a woman in her 50s with Graves' hyperthyroidism.

This clonotype was seen at least ten times. This chain connects TRBV2 to TRBJ1-1, with a possible D match to TRBD1 (5 bases). The germline V gene has CDR1 SNHLY and CDR2 FYNNEI. The ends were cut back, 10 bases at V and 3 bases at J, with 9 bases in the middle. The CDR3 is made up of 11 amino acids. The CDR3 DNA is TGTGCCACCGAGGGGTACACTGAAGCTTTCTTT. It codes for CATEGYTEAFF.

In its sample, this clonotype was seen many times. J is TRBJ1-6 and V is TRBV6-5, with a tentative D call TRBD1 (6 bases). V lost 0 bases and J 11 bases, leaving 14 bases between the germline ends. CDR3 length equals 15 residues. Germline-derived CDR1 and CDR2 are MNHEY and SVGAGI. This chain's CDR3 is CASSYSTGSRAPLHF. DNA of the CDR3: TGTGCCAGCAGTTACTCAACAGGGTCTCGGGCACCCCTCCACTTT.

The chain combines TRBV20-1 with TRBJ2-7; tentatively, D is TRBD2 (6 bases). CDR3 length: 14 residues. With 7 bases removed from V and 0 bases from J, the gap between germline ends came to 16 bases. Germline lookup yields CDR1 DFQATT and CDR2 SNEGSKA (reference sequence). CDR3 amino acids: CSGLFLATSYEQYF. The CDR3 DNA sequence: TGCAGTGGCCTCTTTCTAGCGACCTCCTACGAGCAGTACTTC.

This chain links TRBV20-1 with TRBJ1-5, with D tentatively TRBD1 (5 bases). This CDR3 spans 14 amino acids. Trimming cost V 0 bases and J 3 bases, with 9 bases left between them. CDR1 DFQATT and CDR2 SNEGSKA come from the germline V gene (reference sequence). For the CDR3, the DNA is TGCAGTGCTAGAGAGGGACGGCTCAATCAGCCCCAGCATTTT. Its translation is CSAREGRLNQPQHF.

J is TRBJ2-7 and V is TRBV6-1; the match to TRBD2 covers 7 bases. CDR3 size: 13 residues. Looked up from germline, CDR1 is MNHNS and CDR2 is SASEGT. Germline trimming cut 5 bases from V and 6 bases from J; bases unmatched to any gene: 7. The CDR3 sequence is CASSRRASGEQYF. The CDR3 DNA follows: TGTGCCAGCAGTAGAAGGGCTAGCGGCGAGCAGTACTTC.

This clonotype has just a few counts. J is TRBJ1-2 and V is TRBV20-1, with 11 bases aligning to TRBD1. There are 16 residues in the CDR3. The V gene end was trimmed by 1 base and the J gene end by 0 bases; junction bases not matched to a gene: 4. Germline CDR1 and CDR2: DFQATT and SNEGSKA (reference sequence). The CDR3 reads CSARGGQGASNYGYTF. The CDR3 DNA sequence: TGCAGTGCTAGAGGCGGACAGGGGGCCTCTAACTATGGCTACACCTTC.

This clonotype was picked up many times. The CDR3: CASSLDQGMGNEQFF. The CDR3 bases are TGCGCCAGCAGCTTGGATCAGGGGATGGGCAATGAGCAGTTCTTC. V is TRBV5-1 and J is TRBJ2-1, with D possibly being TRBD1 (6 bases). V lost 0 bases and J 6 bases, leaving 13 bases between the germline ends. This CDR3 region has 15 residues. Germline-derived CDR1 and CDR2 are SGHRS and YFSETQ.

J is TRBJ2-7 and V is TRBV6-5; D is uncertain. The length of the CDR3 is 13 residues. Germline values: CDR1 MNHEY, CDR2 SVGAGI. The germline V and J ends were trimmed by 2 bases and 3 bases, with 8 bases remaining between them. CDR3 bases: TGTGCCAGCAGTTACCTCCCCCTCTACGAGCAGTACTTC. This sequence encodes CASSYLPLYEQYF.

The V call is TRBV2, the J call TRBJ2-1; TRBD2 matches 7 bases. V dropped 9 bases and J dropped 9; count of bases not matched to a gene: 8. CDR1 is SNHLY, CDR2 FYNNEI, per germline. This CDR3 spans 12 amino acids. The CDR3 sequence: CARSSGRGEQFF. Written as DNA, the CDR3 is TGTGCCAGGTCTAGCGGTAGGGGTGAGCAGTTCTTC.

The table lists this clonotype with many counts. This chain links TRBV2 with TRBJ2-1; D is perhaps TRBD1 (5 bases). V was pared by 7 bases and J by 9 bases, with 13 bases between. CDR3 length: 12 residues. Germline V CDR1 and CDR2: SNHLY, FYNNEI. Here the CDR3 reads CASTLGVSEQFF. Written as DNA, the CDR3 is TGTGCCAGCACCTTAGGGGTCTCTGAGCAGTTCTTC.

Worth noting for this clonotype: It may be a read error: a sequence one base away is much more abundant. The chain employs TRBV28 and TRBJ2-1; 8 nucleotides align to TRBD2. Gene TRBJ2-7 matches the end of the DNA better, so the J call may be wrong. This CDR3 region has 14 residues. Germline V gives CDR1 MDHEN, CDR2 SYDVKM. The CDR3 DNA is TGTGCCAGCGGCCTAGCGGGTTCCTACAATGAGCAGTACTTC. It yields the protein CASGLAGSYNEQYF.

The V call is TRBV5-1, the J call TRBJ2-1; D not certain. Germline-derived CDR1 and CDR2 are SGHRS and YFSETQ. The CDR3 has 16 residues. V lost 0 bases and J 4 bases, leaving 14 bases between the germline ends. CDR3 loop: CASSLGWASGYNEQFF. The CDR3 nucleotides read TGCGCCAGCAGCTTGGGGTGGGCTAGTGGGTACAATGAGCAGTTCTTC.

This clonotype has more than one count but fewer than ten. This chain connects TRBV5-1 to TRBJ2-2; either TRBD1 or TRBD2 may supply D (5 bases each). This CDR3 is 14 amino acids long. The V end lost 4 bases, the J end lost 1 base, and 8 bases lay between the germline ends. The germline V gene has CDR1 SGHRS and CDR2 YFSETQ. The CDR3 loop is CASSRGGNTGELFF. CDR3 nucleotide sequence: TGCGCCAGCAGCCGTGGGGGGAACACCGGGGAGCTGTTTTTT.

This clonotype was counted many times. CDR3 region: CSAWGGDASEQYF. CDR3 bases: TGCAGTGCTTGGGGGGGGGATGCCAGCGAGCAGTACTTC. The V call is TRBV20-1, the J call TRBJ2-7; TRBD2 agrees at 7 bases. The V gene's germline CDR1 is DFQATT and CDR2 SNEGSKA (reference sequence). CDR3 length equals 13 residues. The ends lost 5 bases at V and 6 bases at J; junction bases unmatched: 10.

The CDR3, as DNA: TGTGCCATCGACACGGGACCGAATGAAAACATTCAGTACTTC. Residues: CAIDTGPNENIQYF. The gene calls are TRBV6-1 and TRBJ2-4; tentatively, D is TRBD1 or TRBD2 (5 bases each). Trimming took off 10 bases at V and 5 bases at J, with 18 bases between the two ends. The CDR3 is 14 residues long. Germline V gene data show CDR1 as MNHNS and CDR2 as SASEGT.

The table lists this clonotype with a few counts. CDR3 coding DNA: TGCGCCAGCAGCCACCCGGGAAACCCGCGGGGTGAGCAGTTCTTC. Translating it yields CASSHPGNPRGEQFF. The V gene is TRBV4-1, the J gene TRBJ2-1; D is perhaps TRBD2 (6 bases). Trimming shortened V by 3 bases and J by 9 bases, and 18 bases separated the two germline ends. Germline loops: CDR1 MGHRA, CDR2 YSYEKL. The CDR3 runs 15 residues.

The rearrangement joins TRBV24-1 to TRBJ2-7, with D hard to call. The germline V and J ends were trimmed by 8 bases and 3 bases, with 7 bases remaining between them. The CDR3 loop spans 11 amino acids. CDR1 and CDR2 (germline): KGHDR, SFDVKD. DNA of the CDR3: TGTGCCACCACTCCCTTCTACGAGCAGTACTTC. Protein: CATTPFYEQYF.

This clonotype was seen more than once but under ten times. The chain carries TRBV12-3 or TRBV12-4 and TRBJ1-5; D perhaps matches TRBD1 (5 bases). Trimming stripped 3 bases from V and 6 bases from J, with 12 bases between. The CDR3 runs to 14 residues. CDR3 protein: CASSFGGGIQPQHF. CDR3 nucleotides: TGTGCCAGCAGTTTTGGGGGGGGGATTCAGCCCCAGCATTTT.

The CDR3 loop is CASSLDRGNSGNTIYF. Here the CDR3 DNA reads TGCGCCAGCAGCCTGGACAGGGGGAACTCTGGAAACACCATATATTTT. The chain joins TRBV4-1 to TRBJ1-3; 10 positions agree with TRBD1. Germline CDR1 reads MGHRA; CDR2 reads YSYEKL. The CDR3 spans 16 residues. V was clipped by 4 bases and J by 0 bases; unmatched bases: 3.

The chain employs TRBV11-2 and TRBJ2-3; 11 positions match TRBD2. With V trimmed by 5 bases and J by 0 bases, 7 bases remained unmatched. The CDR3 is 17 amino acids. The germline V gene has CDR1 SGHAT and CDR2 FQNNGV. Here the CDR3 reads CASSQLAGGPSTDTQYF. The DNA for the CDR3 is TGTGCCAGCAGCCAGTTAGCGGGAGGGCCAAGCACAGATACGCAGTATTTT.

V usage is TRBV5-6 and J usage is TRBJ2-3, with TRBD1 as a possible D gene (5 bases). There are 14 residues in the CDR3. Per germline, CDR1 SGHDT and CDR2 YYEEEE. V lost 2 bases and J lost 5, with 12 bases in between. CDR3 region: CASSFGARGDTQYF. The CDR3 DNA reads TGTGCCAGCAGCTTCGGAGCAAGGGGAGATACGCAGTATTTT.

At least ten counts were recorded for this clonotype. The chain links TRBV7-9 to TRBJ2-7, with 9 positions matching TRBD2. Germline-derived CDR1 and CDR2 are SEHNR and FQNEAQ (reference sequence). The CDR3 is 15 residues long. Trimming removed 5 bases from V and 3 bases from J; junction bases left unmatched: 8. Here the CDR3 DNA reads TGTGCCAGCAGCCCAGGGACTAGCCCCTTCTACGAGCAGTACTTC. Encoded protein: CASSPGTSPFYEQYF. Full variable domain (outside the CDR3, taken from reference TRBV7-9 and TRBJ2-7): DTGVSQNPRHKITKRGQNVTFRCDPISEHNRLYWYRQTLGQGPEFLTYFQNEAQLEKSRLLSDRFSAERPKGSFSTLEIQRTEQGDSAMYLCASSPGTSPFYEQYFGPGTRLTVT.

This clonotype has at least ten counts. The rearrangement links TRBV30 to TRBJ2-1; D is unclear. The germline V and J ends were trimmed by 0 bases and 11 bases, with 11 bases remaining between them. This CDR3 is built from 12 residues. Germline V gene data show CDR1 as GTSNPN and CDR2 as SVGIG (reference sequence). The CDR3 region is CAWSVRARQQFF. CDR3 coding DNA: TGTGCCTGGAGTGTACGAGCGAGACAGCAGTTCTTC.

The chain is built from TRBV5-1 and TRBJ2-2, with 7 positions matching TRBD1. This CDR3 spans 14 amino acids. The germline gives CDR1 SGHRS, CDR2 YFSETQ. V lost 3 bases and J lost 4; bases outside the gene matches: 3. In DNA, the CDR3 is TGCGCCAGCAGCTCGACAGGGTCCACCGGGGAGCTGTTTTTT. Residues: CASSSTGSTGELFF. Together with reference TRBV5-1 and TRBJ2-2, the CDR3 gives the full variable domain: KAGVTQTPRYLIKTRGQQVTLSCSPISGHRSVSWYQQTPGQGLQFLFEYFSETQRNKGNFPGRFSGRQFSNSRSEMNVSTLELGDSALYLCASSSTGSTGELFFGEGSRLTVL.

This chain connects TRBV20-1 to TRBJ1-1, with 9 nucleotides matching TRBD1. This CDR3 region has 13 residues. V was pared by 6 bases and J by 3 bases, with 5 bases of the junction left unmatched. Germline assignment: CDR1 DFQATT and CDR2 SNEGSKA (reference sequence). The CDR3 sequence: CSAPGTGHTEAFF. In DNA form, the CDR3 reads TGCAGTGCCCCCGGGACAGGGCACACTGAAGCTTTCTTT.